A single sample gave rise to the 3 T cell receptor beta chains below, sequenced in a study of blood T cells in healthy people across ages (dated by TCRdb to the mid-2010s). Library generation was performed with 5' RACE. The reads were generated on an Illumina HiSeq 2500. A second PCR of roughly 7 to 12 cycles was run with a J-beta primer mix and a sample-barcoded 5' primer. The public reads were reanalyzed by TCRdb: fastp trimming at Q25, MiXCR alignment, in-frame beta chains only. Rows are combined by CDR3 protein, so each entry shows the most common genes and DNA. This sample gives roughly 680,000 distinct CDR3 sequences in total; under 25% of them show up just once. The ten largest account for around 3.4% of the sample. Sequences were obtained from blood. These receptors were collected from an older man in good health.

This clonotype was picked up a small number of times. The rearrangement uses TRBV6-5 and TRBJ1-1; D uncertain. CDR3 length: 13 residues. Trimming removed 5 bases at V and 0 bases at J, with 7 bases between. In germline, CDR1 is MNHEY, CDR2 SVGAGI. Here the CDR3 reads CASSAHLNTEAFF. The CDR3 nucleotides are TGTGCCAGCAGTGCCCACTTGAACACTGAAGCTTTCTTT.

This clonotype was observed many times. The V call is TRBV27, the J call TRBJ2-2; TRBD2 aligns across 15 bases. CDR3 length equals 16 residues. Germline V lookup: CDR1 MNHEY, CDR2 SMNVEV (reference sequence). The junction had 2 bases not matched to a gene; V was cut back by 5 bases and J by 4 bases. CDR3 region: CASSRTSGRATGELFF. In nucleotides, the CDR3 is TGTGCCAGCAGTCGGACTAGCGGGAGGGCCACCGGGGAGCTGTTTTTT.

The CDR3, as DNA: TGCGCCAGCAGCCCGATCGCGGGGACTGAAGCTTTCTTT. Amino acid sequence: CASSPIAGTEAFF. The V call is TRBV10-2, the J call TRBJ1-1; D uncertain. V lost 6 bases, J lost 5 bases, and 13 bases lay in between. CDR1 is WSHSY, CDR2 SAAADI, per germline. The CDR3 contains 13 residues.